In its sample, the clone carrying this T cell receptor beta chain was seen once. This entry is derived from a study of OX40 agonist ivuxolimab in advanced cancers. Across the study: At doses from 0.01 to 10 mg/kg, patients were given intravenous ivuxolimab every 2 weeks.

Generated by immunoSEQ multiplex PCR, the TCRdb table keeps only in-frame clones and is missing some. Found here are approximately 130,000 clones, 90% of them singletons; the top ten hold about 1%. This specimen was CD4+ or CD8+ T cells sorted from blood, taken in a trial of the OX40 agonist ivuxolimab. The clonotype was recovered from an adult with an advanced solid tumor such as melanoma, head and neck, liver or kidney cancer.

CDR3 nucleotides: TGTGCCAGTAGTACTCGACAGGGTGGGGACTATGGCTACACCTTC. Residues: CASSTRQGGDYGYTF. V usage is TRBV19 and J usage is TRBJ1-2; 7 bases fit TRBD1. The CDR3 totals 15 residues. V lost 4 bases to trimming and J lost 3 bases; unmatched junction nucleotides: 8. CDR1 LNHDA and CDR2 SQIVND come from the germline V gene (reference sequence).